The sequence of this T cell receptor beta chain was determined in a study of blood T cells in healthy people across ages. Study-level points and caveats: It was held that the diversity estimates obtained from one million T cells were underestimates. Older age coincided with a roughly linear decline in TCR beta diversity per million T cells.

A J-beta primer mix and a sample-barcoded 5' primer were used in a second PCR of about 7 to 12 cycles. Any given sample supplied a minimum of 3 million CDR3-containing paired-end reads. TCRdb called the 5' RACE reads again in MiXCR, with one record for every CDR3 protein. The sample contains about 750,000 distinct CDR3 sequences, 53% of which appear only once. Trimming removed 0 bases at V and 1 base at J, with 10 bases between. The CDR3 sequence is 16 residues long. The germline V gene has CDR1 SGHDN and CDR2 FVKESK. Donors each provided approximately 9.6 milliliters of peripheral blood. As regards this clonotype: Its antigen is not identified.

This receptor was taken from a man older than 75 in good health. The chain joins TRBV14 to TRBJ2-4; TRBD2 might be the D (6 bases). The sample comprised blood. In nucleotides, the CDR3 is TGTGCCAGCAGCCAAGATGCGGGGACGGCCAAAAACATTCAGTACTTC. It is translated as CASSQDAGTAKNIQYF.